These T cell receptor beta chains were read from a single sample in a study of blood T cells in healthy people across ages. TCRdb ran MiXCR on the 5' RACE reads and lists one entry per CDR3 protein. The profile covers roughly 1.5 million distinct CDR3 sequences, with 35% to 45% appearing a single time and 4% taken by the ten largest. Specimen: blood. These receptors were obtained from a woman between 18 and 29 years old in good health. The CDR3 runs from the conserved cysteine through the conserved F or W. A D gene is named only where the DNA matches it firmly. Clone sizes are given selectively: once, few, many, or a class where the clone is expanded.

CASSYDYLNEQFF	TGTGCCAGCAGCTACGACTATCTGAATGAGCAGTTCTTC	NA	TRBV7-2	TRBJ2-1	few
CSVEDPARQGTGELFF	TGCAGCGTTGAAGATCCGGCGAGACAGGGCACCGGGGAGCTGTTTTTT	TRBD1	TRBV29-1	TRBJ2-2	NA
CASSVARGVWKYF	TGTGCCAGCAGCGTAGCCCGTGGGGTATGGAAGTACTTC	NA	TRBV7-2	TRBJ2-5	NA
CASSSGTSGPSYNEQFF	TGTGCCAGCAGCTCCGGGACTAGCGGGCCCTCCTACAATGAGCAGTTCTTC	TRBD2	TRBV13	TRBJ2-1	NA
CASSPGYTTGTQYF	TGTGCCAGCAGCCCCGGGTACACGACGGGGACCCAGTACTTC	NA	TRBV7-3	TRBJ2-5	NA
CASNTGASNQPQHF	TGTGCCAGCAATACAGGGGCGAGCAATCAGCCCCAGCATTTT	TRBD1	TRBV6-2/TRBV6-3	TRBJ1-5	NA
CASSDQAGLAHDTQYF	TGTGCCAGCAGCGACCAGGCGGGACTCGCACATGATACGCAGTATTTT	NA	TRBV9	TRBJ2-3	NA
CASSVSRGEDTQYF	TGTGCCAGCAGCGTCTCGCGGGGGGAGGATACGCAGTATTTT	TRBD2	TRBV7-2	TRBJ2-3	NA
CASSLNNRTPDHYGYTF	TGTGCCAGCAGCTTAAATAATCGGACACCCGATCACTATGGCTACACCTTC	NA	TRBV27	TRBJ1-2	NA
CASSLGDAHRETQYF	TGTGCCAGCAGCTTAGGGGACGCTCATCGGGAGACCCAGTACTTC	NA	TRBV7-2	TRBJ2-5	few
CASSLWDRDDGYTF	TGTGCCAGCAGTCTATGGGACAGGGACGATGGCTACACCTTC	TRBD1	TRBV12-3/TRBV12-4	TRBJ1-2	few